Each of the 17 T cell receptor beta chains below was sequenced from the same sample in a study of control samples from healthy donors and cancer patients (dated by TCRdb to the early 2020s). Library generation was performed with the immunoSEQ multiplex PCR assay. Here the immuneACCESS table is served through TCRdb, limited to in-frame sequences with V and J called. Missing clones are a known gap in these copies; in checked studies unresolved V genes cover under half, and the rest lacks a known reason. This sample comprises about 130,000 clones, around 94% of them detected only once. The ten largest account for 0.5% to 0.7% of the sample. Material: PBMCs. All receptors come from an elderly man with head and neck cancer.

This chain uses TRBV5-6 with TRBJ2-7; tentatively, D is TRBD1 or TRBD2 (5 bases each). This CDR3 has 16 amino acids. CDR1 and CDR2 (germline): SGHDT, YYEEEE. V was clipped by 1 base and J by 1 base, with 15 bases between them. In DNA, the CDR3 is TGTGCCAGCAGCTTGAGAGGGGAACTATTTTCCTACGAGCAGTACTTC. It codes for CASSLRGELFSYEQYF.

The chain has TRBV4-1 and TRBJ2-1; no clear D gene. The CDR3 runs 14 residues. V was cut by 6 bases and J by 3 bases, with 12 bases left in between. Germline CDR1 MGHRA, CDR2 YSYEKL. This CDR3 reads CASRRNFGYNEQFF. For the CDR3, the DNA is TGCGCCAGCAGGCGGAATTTCGGCTACAATGAGCAGTTCTTC.

The J gene is TRBJ2-7, the V gene TRBV19; the match to TRBD2 covers 12 bases. V trimming: 4 bases; J trimming: 5 bases; junction bases outside the gene matches: 6. The CDR3 spans 15 residues. Germline CDR1 and CDR2: LNHDA and SQIVND (reference sequence). The CDR3 DNA sequence: TGTGCCAGTAGTACTAGCGGGAGGGCCCTCCACGAGCAGTACTTC. Translation gives CASSTSGRALHEQYF.

V and J are TRBV5-1 and TRBJ2-1; 7 positions match TRBD2. Trimming took 0 bases from V and 1 from J; bases not matched to a gene: 7. The CDR3 loop spans 17 amino acids. Germline values: CDR1 SGHRS, CDR2 YFSETQ. The CDR3 here is CASSLGPSGLSYNEQFF. The CDR3, as DNA: TGCGCCAGCAGCTTGGGCCCTAGCGGTCTTTCCTACAATGAGCAGTTCTTC.

The V gene is TRBV9, the J gene TRBJ2-3, with D perhaps matching TRBD2 (5 bases). V was shortened by 4 bases and J by 4 bases, with 16 bases between the two germline ends. This CDR3 contains 15 residues. Germline V gives CDR1 SGDLS, CDR2 YYNGEE. The DNA for the CDR3 is TGTGCCAGCAGCCTTACACCGGGAAGAGCAGATACGCAGTATTTT. Its translation is CASSLTPGRADTQYF.

The rearrangement uses TRBV7-9 and TRBJ2-7; D uncertain. Trimming removed 4 bases at V and 3 bases at J, with 7 bases between. Germline assignment: CDR1 SEHNR and CDR2 FQNEAQ (reference sequence). The CDR3 is made up of 12 amino acids. This CDR3 reads CASSSSRYEQYF. The CDR3 DNA follows: TGTGCCAGCAGCTCCTCTCGCTACGAGCAGTACTTC. The full variable domain, with the rest looked up from reference TRBV7-9 and TRBJ2-7, is DTGVSQNPRHKITKRGQNVTFRCDPISEHNRLYWYRQTLGQGPEFLTYFQNEAQLEKSRLLSDRFSAERPKGSFSTLEIQRTEQGDSAMYLCASSSSRYEQYFGPGTRLTVT.

The CDR3 coding sequence is TGCGCCAGCAGCCCCGGGACAGGGAGAGACGAGCAGTACTTC. It encodes CASSPGTGRDEQYF. This rearrangement joins TRBV4-3 to TRBJ2-7, with 9 bases matching TRBD1. Germline V lookup: CDR1 LGHNA, CDR2 YSLEER. The junction had 6 bases not matched to a gene; V was cut back by 4 bases and J by 5 bases. The CDR3 contains 14 residues.

The rearrangement uses TRBV19 and TRBJ1-1; 10 positions match TRBD1. V dropped 4 bases and J dropped 0; count of bases not matched to a gene: 14. CDR3 length: 19 amino acids. Germline assignment: CDR1 LNHDA and CDR2 SQIVND (reference sequence). The CDR3, as DNA: TGTGCCAGTAGTACCCTCGGCCGGGACAGGGGCCTCATGAACACTGAAGCTTTCTTT. Protein: CASSTLGRDRGLMNTEAFF.

The rearrangement uses TRBV18 and TRBJ1-2; D is ambiguous. CDR3 size: 13 residues. CDR1 is KGHSH, CDR2 LQKENI, per germline. Trimming removed 0 bases from V and 9 bases from J, with 11 bases in between. The CDR3 DNA reads TGTGCCAGCTCACCACCTACACGGACTAGCTACACCTTC. It is translated as CASSPPTRTSYTF.

This chain's CDR3 is CASSHLAGAPGDTQYF. In DNA, the CDR3 is TGCGCCAGCAGCCACCTAGCGGGGGCCCCGGGAGATACGCAGTATTTT. J is TRBJ2-3 and V is TRBV4-1; TRBD2 matches 10 bases. The trim removed 3 bases at V and 5 bases at J, leaving 8 bases unmatched. Per the germline V gene, CDR1 is MGHRA and CDR2 is YSYEKL. This CDR3 is built from 16 residues.

This chain uses TRBV12-3 or TRBV12-4 with TRBJ2-1; 8 bases are a match to TRBD1. This CDR3 spans 11 amino acids. V shed 6 bases and J 9 bases; nucleotides not matched to a gene: 1. CDR3 DNA: TGTGCCAGCAGGGGGACAGGTGAGCAGTTCTTC. Amino acids: CASRGTGEQFF.

This chain uses TRBV30 with TRBJ2-5; TRBD2 aligns across 7 bases. The CDR3 consists of 13 residues. V shed 2 bases and J 4 bases; nucleotides not matched to a gene: 4. Germline CDR1 and CDR2: GTSNPN and SVGIG (reference sequence). The CDR3: CAWSYGGTETQYF. The CDR3 DNA sequence: TGTGCCTGGAGTTACGGGGGGACAGAGACCCAGTACTTC. Based on the CDR3 plus reference TRBV30 and TRBJ2-5, the full variable domain is SQTIHQWPATLVQPVGSPLSLECTVEGTSNPNLYWYRQAAGRGLQLLFYSVGIGQISSEVPQNLSASRPQDRQFILSSKKLLLSDSGFYLCAWSYGGTETQYFGPGTRLLVL.

The chain uses TRBV30 and TRBJ2-7; 8 nucleotides agree with TRBD2. This CDR3 is built from 12 residues. In germline, CDR1 is GTSNPN, CDR2 SVGIG (reference sequence). J gave up 3 bases and V 3 bases, and 1 base lay outside the gene matches. The CDR3 bases are TGTGCCTGGAGGGGACTAGACTACGAGCAGTACTTC. It specifies CAWRGLDYEQYF.

The chain couples TRBV5-1 to TRBJ1-5, with 9 bases that match TRBD1. Trimming removed 3 bases from V and 4 bases from J; junction bases left unmatched: 2. Germline V gene sequence: CDR1 SGHRS, CDR2 YFSETQ. The CDR3 is made up of 14 amino acids. The CDR3 DNA reads as TGCGCCAGCAGCTCCGGGACAGGGAATCAGCCCCAGCATTTT. Translation gives CASSSGTGNQPQHF.

V usage is TRBV5-4 and J usage is TRBJ1-2; D is undetermined. Looked up from germline, CDR1 is SGHNT and CDR2 is YYREEE (reference sequence). The CDR3 is made up of 14 amino acids. Deletions cut 0 bases from V and 6 bases from J, with 12 bases between. CDR3 in DNA: TGTGCCAGCAGCTTGGAAAAGGGCCTGGATGGCTACACCTTC. Encoded protein: CASSLEKGLDGYTF.

V and J are TRBV19 and TRBJ1-5; D is uncertain. The CDR3 consists of 14 residues. The germline CDR1 and CDR2 sequences are LNHDA and SQIVND (reference sequence). V dropped 5 bases and J dropped 4 bases, with 12 bases sitting between them. For the CDR3, the DNA is TGTGCCAGTAGTCCACGGACCCTAAATCAGCCCCAGCATTTT. This sequence encodes CASSPRTLNQPQHF.

The V and J genes are TRBV6-5 and TRBJ1-1, with 7 bases that match TRBD1. Germline values: CDR1 MNHEY, CDR2 SVGAGI. CDR3 length: 14 residues. V shed 7 bases and J 3 bases; nucleotides not matched to a gene: 8. Written as DNA, the CDR3 is TGTGCCAGCAAAAGCCCAGGGGGGTACACTGAAGCTTTCTTT. This sequence encodes CASKSPGGYTEAFF.